This T cell receptor (beta chain) was recovered during a study of T cells in Graves' hyperthyroidism and ophthalmopathy. General study results and limits: Most thyroid clonotypes expanded above 0.001 were also detected in blood.

TCR beta CDR3 regions were amplified from RNA. With the HTBI primer set, the TCR CDR3 went through a first round of RT-PCR. A single record per CDR3 protein comes from TCRdb applying MiXCR to the multiplex PCR reads. The sample holds about 400,000 distinct CDR3 sequences, roughly 13% seen once. Stable Graves' hyperthyroidism meant no ophthalmopathy progression within 18 months. Notes on this clonotype: Its matching antigen is unknown.

CDR1 and CDR2 (germline): SGHTS, YDEGEE. This CDR3 region has 17 residues. The ends were cut back, 0 bases at V and 0 bases at J, with 13 bases in the middle. The sequence was obtained from a woman between 18 and 29 years old with Graves' hyperthyroidism. Sequenced: blood. The chain is built from TRBV5-8 and TRBJ1-5; D may be TRBD1 (5 bases). The CDR3 sequence is CASSLAGASYSNQPQHF. The CDR3 bases are TGTGCCAGCAGCTTGGCCGGGGCCTCCTATAGCAATCAGCCCCAGCATTTT.